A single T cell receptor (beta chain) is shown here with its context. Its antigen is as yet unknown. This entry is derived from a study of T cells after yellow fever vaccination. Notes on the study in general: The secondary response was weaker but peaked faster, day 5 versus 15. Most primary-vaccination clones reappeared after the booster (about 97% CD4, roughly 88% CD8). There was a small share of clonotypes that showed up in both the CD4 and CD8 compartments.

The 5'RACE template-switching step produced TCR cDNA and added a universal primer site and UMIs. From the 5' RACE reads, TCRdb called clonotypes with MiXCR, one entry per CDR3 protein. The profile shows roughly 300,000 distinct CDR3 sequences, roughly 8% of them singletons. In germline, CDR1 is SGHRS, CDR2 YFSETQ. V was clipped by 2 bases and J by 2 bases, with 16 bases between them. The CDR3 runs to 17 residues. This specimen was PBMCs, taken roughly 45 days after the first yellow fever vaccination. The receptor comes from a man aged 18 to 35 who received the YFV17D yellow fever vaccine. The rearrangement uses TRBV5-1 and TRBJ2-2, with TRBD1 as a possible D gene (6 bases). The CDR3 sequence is CASSLPHNRVNTGELFF. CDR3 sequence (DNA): TGCGCCAGCAGCTTACCCCATAACAGGGTAAACACCGGGGAGCTGTTTTTT.